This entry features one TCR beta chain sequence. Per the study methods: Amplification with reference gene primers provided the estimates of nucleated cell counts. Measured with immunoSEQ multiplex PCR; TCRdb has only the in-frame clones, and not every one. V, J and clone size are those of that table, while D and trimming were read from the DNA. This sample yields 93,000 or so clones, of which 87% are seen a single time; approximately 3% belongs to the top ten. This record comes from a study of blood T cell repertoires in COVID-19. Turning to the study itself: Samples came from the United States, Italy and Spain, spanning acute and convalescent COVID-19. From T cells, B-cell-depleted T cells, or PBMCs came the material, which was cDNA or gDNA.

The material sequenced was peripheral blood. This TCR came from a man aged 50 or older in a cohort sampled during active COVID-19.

The CDR3 here is CASSFGDRGNQPQHF. The CDR3 bases are TGTGCCAGCAGTTTTGGGGACAGGGGGAATCAGCCCCAGCATTTT. The rearrangement uses TRBV27 and TRBJ1-5; 11 bases line up with TRBD1. The junction had 2 bases not matched to a gene; V was cut back by 3 bases and J by 4 bases. Germline CDR1 MNHEY, CDR2 SMNVEV (reference sequence). The CDR3 contains 15 residues.